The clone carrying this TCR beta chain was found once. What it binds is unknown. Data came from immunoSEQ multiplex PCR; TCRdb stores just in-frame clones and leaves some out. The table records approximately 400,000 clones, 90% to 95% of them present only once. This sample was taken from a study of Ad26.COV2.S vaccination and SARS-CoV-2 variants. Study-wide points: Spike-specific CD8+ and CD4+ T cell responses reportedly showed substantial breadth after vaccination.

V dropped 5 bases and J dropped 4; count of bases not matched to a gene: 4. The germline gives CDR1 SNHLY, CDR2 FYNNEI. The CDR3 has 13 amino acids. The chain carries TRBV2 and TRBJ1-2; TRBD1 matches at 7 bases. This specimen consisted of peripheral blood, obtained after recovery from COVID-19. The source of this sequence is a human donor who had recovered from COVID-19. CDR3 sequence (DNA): TGTGCCAGCAGTTTAGCAGGGGGCTATGGCTACACCTTC. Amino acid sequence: CASSLAGGYGYTF.